This TCR beta chain was captured in a study of T cells after yellow fever vaccination. Conversion of TCR transcripts into cDNA relied on 5'RACE template switching, which added a universal primer site and UMIs. TCRdb re-analysed the 5' RACE reads in MiXCR, keeping a single row per CDR3 protein. Among around 400,000 distinct CDR3 sequences listed, more than 9% were seen once. This clonotype came up a few times. What it recognizes is unknown. Study results and limitations: There was a possibility that FACS-sorted repertoires contained abundant clonotypes contaminating from the bulk population. Though weaker, the secondary response peaked faster, on day 5 versus 15. Post-booster reappearance was seen for most primary-vaccination clones (around 97% CD4, around 90% CD8).

The sample consisted of PBMCs, taken on the day of the first yellow fever vaccination. The clonotype comes from a man younger than 30 who received the YFV17D yellow fever vaccine.

The DNA for the CDR3 is TGTGCCAGCAGAGTTCCCGGGTCGGGAGGCTACACCTTC. This translates into CASRVPGSGGYTF. V is TRBV28 and J is TRBJ1-2; no clear D. This CDR3 comprises 13 residues. Trimming removed 6 bases at V and 8 bases at J, with 16 bases between. CDR1 and CDR2 from the germline V gene are MDHEN and SYDVKM.